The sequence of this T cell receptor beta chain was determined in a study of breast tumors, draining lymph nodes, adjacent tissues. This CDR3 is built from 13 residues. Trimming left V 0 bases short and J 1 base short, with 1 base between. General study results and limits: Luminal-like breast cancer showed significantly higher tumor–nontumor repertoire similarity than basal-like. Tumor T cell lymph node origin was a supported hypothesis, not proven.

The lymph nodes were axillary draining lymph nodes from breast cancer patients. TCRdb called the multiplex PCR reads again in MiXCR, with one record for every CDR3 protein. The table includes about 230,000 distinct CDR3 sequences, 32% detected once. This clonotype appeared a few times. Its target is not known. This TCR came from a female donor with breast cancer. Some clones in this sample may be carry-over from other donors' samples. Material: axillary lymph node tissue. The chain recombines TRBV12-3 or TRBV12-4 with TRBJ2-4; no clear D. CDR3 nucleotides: TGTGCCAGCAGTTTAGCGGCCAAAAACATTCAGTACTTC. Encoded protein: CASSLAAKNIQYF.